This is a list of T cell receptor beta chains from one sample in a study of blood T cell repertoires in COVID-19. The assay was immunoSEQ multiplex PCR, and TCRdb's table has in-frame clones only and misses some. The profile shows approximately 330,000 clones, nearly 90% of them singletons. The sequenced sample was peripheral blood. Every receptor here comes from a woman aged 40 to 50 with COVID-19, enrolled during active disease. Both conserved end residues are part of each CDR3. D genes are given only for firm matches. Clone sizes are given selectively: once, few, many, or a class where the clone is expanded.

d_gene	abundance	v_gene	j_gene	CDR3aa	CDR3nt
NA	NA	TRBV6-6	TRBJ2-1	CASTPPGTSSNEQFF	TGTGCCAGCACACCACCCGGGACTTCCTCCAATGAGCAGTTCTTC
NA	NA	TRBV28	TRBJ1-6	CASSSGQTYNSPLHF	TGTGCCAGCAGTTCCGGACAGACCTATAATTCACCCCTCCACTTT
NA	NA	TRBV11-2	TRBJ2-7	CASSLGSHPEQYF	TGTGCCAGCAGCTTAGGGAGCCATCCCGAGCAGTACTTC
NA	NA	TRBV27	TRBJ2-7	CASSLRGAGEQYF	TGTGCCAGCAGTCTCAGGGGGGCGGGCGAGCAGTACTTC
NA	NA	TRBV19	TRBJ2-7	CASEQGYEQYF	TGTGCCAGTGAGCAGGGCTACGAGCAGTACTTC
NA	NA	TRBV27	TRBJ1-1	CASSFQGNTEAFF	TGTGCCAGCAGTTTTCAGGGGAACACTGAAGCTTTCTTT
TRBD1	NA	TRBV27	TRBJ1-1	CASSSYRGWDTEAFF	TGTGCCAGCAGTTCCTACAGGGGTTGGGACACTGAAGCTTTCTTT
NA	NA	TRBV18	TRBJ1-2	CASSPPGRGYYGYTF	TGTGCCAGCTCACCACCAGGAAGGGGGTACTATGGCTACACCTTC
NA	NA	TRBV2	TRBJ2-7	CASSLGGSEQYF	TGTGCCAGCAGTCTCGGAGGTTCCGAGCAGTACTTC
TRBD1	NA	TRBV4-3	TRBJ1-4	CASSQDGTGALNEKLFF	TGCGCCAGCAGCCAAGACGGAACAGGGGCCCTTAATGAAAAACTGTTTTTT
NA	NA	TRBV5-1	TRBJ1-1	CASSPDWVNTEAFF	TGCGCCAGCAGCCCCGACTGGGTGAACACTGAAGCTTTCTTT
TRBD1	once	TRBV7-3	TRBJ2-7	CASSLWTGDEQYF	TGTGCCAGCAGCTTATGGACAGGGGACGAGCAGTACTTC
TRBD1	NA	TRBV5-6	TRBJ2-7	CASSVFRDRSSYEQYF	TGTGCCAGCAGCGTGTTCCGGGACAGGAGCTCCTACGAGCAGTACTTC
NA	once	TRBV27	TRBJ2-6	CASLRVGGANVLTF	TGTGCCAGCCTGAGGGTTGGTGGGGCCAACGTCCTGACTTTC
TRBD1	few	TRBV19	TRBJ1-1	CASSTDRENTEAFF	TGTGCCAGTAGCACGGACAGGGAGAACACTGAAGCTTTCTTT
TRBD1	NA	TRBV5-4	TRBJ2-7	CASSLPGQSYEQYF	TGTGCCAGCAGCTTGCCGGGACAGTCCTACGAGCAGTACTTC
TRBD2	NA	TRBV7-2	TRBJ2-4	CASSQGREYKNIQYF	TGTGCCAGCAGCCAAGGGCGGGAGTACAAAAACATTCAGTACTTC
TRBD1	NA	TRBV2	TRBJ2-3	CASSYTGVWTDTQYF	TGTGCCAGCAGCTATACAGGGGTGTGGACAGATACGCAGTATTTT
NA	NA	TRBV6-4	TRBJ2-5	CASSSGSQETQYF	TGTGCCAGCAGTTCAGGCAGCCAAGAGACCCAGTACTTC
TRBD2	NA	TRBV5-1	TRBJ2-1	CASRGLAGDHNEQFF	TGCGCCAGCCGGGGCCTAGCGGGAGACCACAATGAGCAGTTCTTC
NA	NA	TRBV7-6	TRBJ2-5	CASSFAGGETQYF	TGTGCCAGCAGCTTTGCAGGAGGAGAGACCCAGTACTTC
NA	NA	TRBV6-2/TRBV6-3	TRBJ1-2	CASSYLANYGYTF	TGTGCCAGCAGTTACCTAGCTAACTATGGCTACACCTTC
NA	NA	TRBV27	TRBJ2-2	CAVTSTNTGELFF	TGTGCCGTTACTTCTACGAACACCGGGGAGCTGTTTTTT
TRBD2	NA	TRBV30	TRBJ2-1	CAWSVPASGVSGEQFF	TGTGCCTGGAGTGTACCGGCTAGCGGGGTTTCGGGAGAGCAGTTCTTC
TRBD1	NA	TRBV9	TRBJ1-1	CASSVSGTGTVNRMNTEAFF	TGTGCCAGCAGCGTTTCCGGGACAGGGACTGTGAACCGTATGAACACTGAAGCTTTCTTT